The source of this T cell receptor beta chain is a study of vaccination and CD4 T cells after COVID-19 (dated by TCRdb to between 2022 and 2023). In terms of the full investigation: SARS-CoV-2 positivity had been established in the convalescent patients by nasal swab PCR, and mild disease was recorded in some 10 of these patients and severe disease in one. The convalescent cohort included six males and four females, with two Hispanic individuals, seven Caucasians, two Asians and one multiracial person. Each participant got two doses of either the Pfizer-BioNTech BNT162b2 vaccine (n=8) or the Moderna mRNA-1273 vaccine (n=2). Post-COVID blood samples were collected from convalescent patients a median of around 100 days after diagnosis, with a range of roughly 30 to 170 days. The time from the second vaccine dose to post-vaccine blood sampling had a median of 72 days and ranged from roughly 12 to 241 days. For stimulating the cultures, overlapping spike peptide pools were used, derived from SARS-CoV-2 as well as from the common cold coronaviruses HCoV-NL63, HCoV-OC43 and HCoV-229E. In control cultures, a CEFX viral epitope pool was used as positive control, an HIV-1 Nef peptide pool was used as negative control, or no peptide was added. The spike-specific CD4+ TCR repertoire was compared before and after mRNA vaccination in approximately ten COVID-19 convalescent patients and a few infection-naive healthy vaccine recipients.

The junction shows trimming of 0 bases on V and 3 bases on J, plus 9 bases between the germline ends. Taken from cysteine to phenylalanine, the CDR3 has 14 residues. Kept here is only the CDR3 DNA, which spans 42 bases and is read in frame from base 1. As encoded in the germline V gene (reference sequence), CDR1 is LNHNV while CDR2 is YYDKDF. The treatment or condition label corresponds to: roughly 10-day PBMC culture with coronavirus spike peptide pools or control peptides (ViraFEST assay). The ViraFEST assay, used in the study, expanded antigen-specific T cells with peptide pools and then identified the expanded clonotypes through TCR sequencing. The convalescent patients' positive SARS-CoV-2 PCR tests were from March to December 2020, which was before the Alpha, Beta and Delta variants emerged in the United States. Roughly 2 million PBMCs per well were cultured in IMDM with approximately 5% human AB serum and 8.5 to 10 IU/ml IL-2, plus 10 ug/ml peptide pools. On days 3 and 7, half of the culture medium was replaced with fresh IL-2-containing medium. CD4+ T cells were isolated after around 9 days of culture through negative selection using the EasySep CD4+ T cell isolation kit. Ficoll-Paque Plus gradient centrifugation was used to isolate PBMCs from whole blood, and the isolated PBMCs were then either used fresh or cryopreserved at -140C. Triplicate wells were generally used for each culture condition.

As to this clonotype: Its antigen is not yet known. No base quality values were provided; no much bigger clone lies one nucleotide off.

Results and caveats for the whole study, not just this receptor: Nearly all vaccine-specific clones in convalescent patients (304 of 307) were mono-reactive for SARS-CoV-2 spike rather than cross-reactive with common cold coronaviruses. The median number of SARS-CoV-2-reactive clonotypes rose from 21 after infection to 38 after vaccination, but the change was not significant. Only a relatively small number of convalescent patients were included in the study, and early timepoints following natural infection were not analyzed. In convalescent patients, a median around 90% of post-vaccine SARS-CoV-2-reactive clones were detected only after vaccination, and vaccine-specific priming was suggested by this finding.

The library was prepared using PCR. DNA from cultured CD4+ T cells was subjected to TCR sequencing with the Oncomine TCR Beta short-read assay at the Johns Hopkins FTIC core. The QIAamp micro DNA kit was used to extract genomic DNA from the cultured CD4+ T cells. Oncomine TCR Beta libraries made from cultured CD4+ T cells were pooled using unique dual indexes and sequenced on an Illumina iSeq 100. Regarding the original processing steps: Non-productive sequences were removed, and CDR3s not starting with C, not ending with F or W, or shorter than 7 amino acids were discarded. The MANAFEST web application was used to identify antigen-specific clonotypes by comparing peptide-stimulated wells against reference wells and other culture wells. An FDR below 0.05, an odds ratio above 5, and a productive frequency above 0.1% in at least two of three replicate wells were required for clones to be considered positive. A clonotype counted as cross-reactive if it showed significant expansion both in the SARS-CoV-2 spike wells and in at least one common cold coronavirus spike condition. Levenshtein distances (stringdist) and unrooted phylogenetic trees (ape) in R version 3.6.1 were used to assess CDR3 homology. TCRdb trimmed the raw reads at Q25, called clones with MiXCR and kept productive beta chains. Rows matching on CDR3 protein sequence are summarized as one entry with the most common DNA and genes. It is TCRdb's table, rather than the study itself, that gives the V and J calls and clone size. The sample table lists some 14,000 distinct CDR3 sequences, over 45% of them with a count of one. 8.4% of the sample is held by the ten biggest clonotypes.

This sequence was found in a human donor who had recovered from COVID-19. The specimen comprised CD4+ T cells from blood, cultured in vitro, sampled before SARS-CoV-2 vaccination. The V and J segments used are TRBV15 and TRBJ2-7; no D gene call is confident. At the DNA level, the sequence is TGTGCCACCAGCAGAGATGGGTTAGGCTACGAGCAGTACTTC. Its coded protein is CATSRDGLGYEQYF.